Listed here are 8 T cell receptor beta chains from one sample, sequenced in a study of T cell clonality in common variable immunodeficiency. Study-wide points: Reportedly, TCR beta sequences from common variable immunodeficiency showed fewer deletions and N-nucleotide insertions.

The method was immunoSEQ multiplex PCR; TCRdb's version includes in-frame clones alone and lacks a portion of them. Reported are 30,000 to 35,000 clones, none seen only once; the ten largest carry 6% to 8%. Their antigens remain unidentified. Sequencing was carried out using peripheral blood mononuclear cells. These receptors all come from a human donor with common variable immunodeficiency.

This clone was seen a few times. The read falls 3 residues short of the CDR3 end, and the missing part is taken from the germline J gene. This chain joins TRBV20-1 and TRBJ1-6; 7 bases map to TRBD1. The length of the CDR3 is 15 residues. J lost 7 bases, V lost 3 bases, and 9 bases had no gene match. CDR1 DFQATT and CDR2 SNEGSKA come from the germline V gene (reference sequence). The part of the CDR3 DNA that was read is TGCAGTGCTAGTCGGGAGGGGGCAGGGAATTCACCC. Its translation is CSASREGAGNSP. The full-length CDR3 reads as CSASREGAGNSPLHF.

Notes on this clone: Read coverage stops 3 residues before the CDR3 terminus; the germline J gene supplies the remainder. The chain employs TRBV2 and TRBJ1-1, with no clear D. There are 15 residues in the CDR3. Germline loops: CDR1 SNHLY, CDR2 FYNNEI. CDR3 DNA (partial): TGTGCCAGCAGTGACCCGACTTTGGGTAATTTCCAA. Residues: CASSDPTLGNFQ. In full, the CDR3 reads CASSDPTLGNFQAFF.

Ten or more counts support this clone. The read stops 3 residues short of the end of the CDR3; the missing end is completed from the germline J gene. The chain links TRBV7-9 to TRBJ2-4; D might be TRBD2 (5 bases). V was trimmed by 1 base and J by 6 bases, leaving 10 bases between them. The CDR3 runs 14 residues. CDR1 and CDR2 from the germline V gene are SEHNR and FQNEAQ (reference sequence). The sequenced part of the CDR3 DNA is TGTGCCAGCAGCTTAGATGGTGAGGGAAACATT. Protein sequence: CASSLDGEGNI. The whole CDR3 sequence is CASSLDGEGNIQYF.

Concerning this clone: The read finishes 3 residues shy of the CDR3 end, and the germline J gene is used to complete it. The rearrangement links TRBV19 to TRBJ2-5; unclear D gene. V dropped 6 bases and J dropped 1 base, with 9 bases sitting between them. Germline loops: CDR1 LNHDA, CDR2 SQIVND (reference sequence). The CDR3 has 13 amino acids. CDR3 loop: CASRVSAQETQYF. The CDR3 bases that were read are TGTGCCAGTAGAGTCAGCGCCCAAGAGACC.

In the case of this clone: From the germline J gene comes the end of the CDR3, since the read stops 3 residues before it. This sequence joins TRBV6-2 or TRBV6-3 and TRBJ2-5, with 7 bases fitting TRBD2. Germline V lookup: CDR1 MNHEY, CDR2 SVGEGT. There are 16 residues in the CDR3. V lost 4 bases to trimming and J lost 5 bases; unmatched junction nucleotides: 13. The CDR3 DNA, read in part, is TGTGCCAGCAGTTCGAGACTAGCTCAAGGGAGGGAGACC. Translating it yields CASSSRLAQGRET. The CDR3, in full, reads CASSSRLAQGRETQYF.

For this clone: The read halts 3 residues ahead of the CDR3 end, with the missing end drawn from the germline J gene. The chain combines TRBV20-1 with TRBJ2-3; no clear D gene. This CDR3 is 10 amino acids long. The ends were cut back, 3 bases at V and 6 bases at J, with 4 bases in the middle. CDR1 DFQATT and CDR2 SNEGSKA come from the germline V gene (reference sequence). CDR3 loop: CSASLDTQYF. CDR3 DNA (partial): TGCAGTGCTAGCCTTGATACG.

The table lists this clone with many counts. The sequenced fragment ends 3 residues before the CDR3 boundary, so the rest is inferred from the germline J gene. The chain couples TRBV18 to TRBJ1-1; no firm D call. Germline values: CDR1 KGHSH, CDR2 LQKENI. This CDR3 is built from 13 residues. Trimming pared 3 bases from V and 5 bases from J, leaving 10 bases between. The CDR3 bases that were read are TGTGCCAGCTCACCCCAACGGGGAACTGAA. This gives the protein CASSPQRGTE. The full CDR3 protein is CASSPQRGTEAFF.

Concerning this clone itself: Sequencing ends 3 residues short of the CDR3 end; the germline J gene provides the rest. The chain links TRBV19 to TRBJ1-5; the D is unclear. This CDR3 has 13 amino acids. Trimming took off 8 bases at V and 0 bases at J, with 8 bases between the two ends. Germline CDR1 LNHDA, CDR2 SQIVND (reference sequence). CDR3 loop: CASDSNSNQPQHF. The sequenced CDR3 bases are TGTGCCAGTGATAGCAATAGCAATCAGCCC. Full variable domain (remainder filled in from reference TRBV19 and TRBJ1-5): DGGITQSPKYLFRKEGQNVTLSCEQNLNHDAMYWYRQDPGQGLRLIYYSQIVNDFQKGDIAEGYSVSREKKESFPLTVTSAQKNPTAFYLCASDSNSNQPQHFGDGTRLSIL.